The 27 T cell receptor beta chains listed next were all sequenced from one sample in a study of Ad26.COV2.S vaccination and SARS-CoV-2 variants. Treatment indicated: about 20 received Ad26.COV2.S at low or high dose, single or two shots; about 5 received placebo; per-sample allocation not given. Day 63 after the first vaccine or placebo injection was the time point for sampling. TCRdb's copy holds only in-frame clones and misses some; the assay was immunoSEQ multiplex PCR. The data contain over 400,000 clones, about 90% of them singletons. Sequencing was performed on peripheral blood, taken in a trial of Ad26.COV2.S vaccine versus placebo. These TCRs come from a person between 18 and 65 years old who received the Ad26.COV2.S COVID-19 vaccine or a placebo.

CDR3 bases: TGTGCCAGCAGCTTGGGCTCGGGGGGCCTCTATGGCTACACCTTC. Encoded protein: CASSLGSGGLYGYTF. This chain links TRBV5-5 with TRBJ1-2, with a weak D call TRBD1 (6 bases). V was clipped by 0 bases and J by 4 bases, with 13 bases between them. This CDR3 spans 15 amino acids. Germline V gene sequence: CDR1 SGHKS, CDR2 YYEKEE (reference sequence).

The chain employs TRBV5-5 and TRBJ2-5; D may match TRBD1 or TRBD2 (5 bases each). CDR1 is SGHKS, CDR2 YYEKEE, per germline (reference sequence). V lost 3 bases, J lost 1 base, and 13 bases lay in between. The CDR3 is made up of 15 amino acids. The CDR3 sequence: CASSSRWGTQETQYF. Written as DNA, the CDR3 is TGTGCCAGCAGCTCAAGATGGGGGACCCAAGAGACCCAGTACTTC.

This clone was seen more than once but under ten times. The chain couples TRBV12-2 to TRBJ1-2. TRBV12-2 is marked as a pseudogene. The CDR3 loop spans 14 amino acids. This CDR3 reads CASRPRHRPEGYTF. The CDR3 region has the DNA TGTGCAAGTCGCCCCCGCCACCGTCCGGAAGGCTACACCTTC.

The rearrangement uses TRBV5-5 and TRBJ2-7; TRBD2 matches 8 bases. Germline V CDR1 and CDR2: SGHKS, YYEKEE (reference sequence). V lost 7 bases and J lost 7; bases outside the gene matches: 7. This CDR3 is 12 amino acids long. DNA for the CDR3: TGTGCCAGCCGGCGGGGGGCAGTGGAGCAGTACTTC. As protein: CASRRGAVEQYF.

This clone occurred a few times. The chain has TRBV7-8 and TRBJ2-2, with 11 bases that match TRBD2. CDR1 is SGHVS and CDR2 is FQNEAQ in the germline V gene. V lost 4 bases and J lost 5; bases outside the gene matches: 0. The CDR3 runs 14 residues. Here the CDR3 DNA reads TGTGCCAGCAGCTCTAGCGGGAGGACCGGGGAGCTGTTTTTT. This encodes CASSSSGRTGELFF.

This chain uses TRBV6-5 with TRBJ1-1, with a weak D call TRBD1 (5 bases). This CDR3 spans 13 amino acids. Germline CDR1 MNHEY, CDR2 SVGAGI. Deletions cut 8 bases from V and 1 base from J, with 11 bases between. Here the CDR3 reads CASDDGGNTEAFF. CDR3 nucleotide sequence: TGTGCCAGCGACGACGGGGGGAACACTGAAGCTTTCTTT.

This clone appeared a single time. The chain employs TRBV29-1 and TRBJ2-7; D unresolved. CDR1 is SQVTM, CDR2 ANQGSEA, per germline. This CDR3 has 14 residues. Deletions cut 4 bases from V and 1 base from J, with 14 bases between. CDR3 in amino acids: CSVGGNSLSYEQYF. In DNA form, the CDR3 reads TGCAGCGTTGGGGGTAACAGTCTTTCCTACGAGCAGTACTTC.

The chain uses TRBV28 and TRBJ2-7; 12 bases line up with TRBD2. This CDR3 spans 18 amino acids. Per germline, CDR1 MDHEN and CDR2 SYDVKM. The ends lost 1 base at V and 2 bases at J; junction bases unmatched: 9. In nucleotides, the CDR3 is TGTGCCAGCAGTTTATTGTTACTAGCGGGAGGAAGAGCCTACGAGCAGTACTTC. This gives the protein CASSLLLLAGGRAYEQYF.

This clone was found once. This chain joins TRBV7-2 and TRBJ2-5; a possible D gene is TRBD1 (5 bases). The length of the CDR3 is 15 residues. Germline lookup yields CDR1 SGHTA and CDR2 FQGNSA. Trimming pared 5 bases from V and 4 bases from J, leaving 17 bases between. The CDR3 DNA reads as TGTGCCAGCAGCCCCTGGGGCGGAGTTGGAGAGACCCAGTACTTC. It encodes CASSPWGGVGETQYF. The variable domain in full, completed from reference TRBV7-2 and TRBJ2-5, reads GAGVSQSPSNKVTEKGKDVELRCDPISGHTALYWYRQSLGQGLEFLIYFQGNSAPDKSGLPSDRFSAERTGGSVSTLTIQRTQQEDSAVYLCASSPWGGVGETQYFGPGTRLLVL.

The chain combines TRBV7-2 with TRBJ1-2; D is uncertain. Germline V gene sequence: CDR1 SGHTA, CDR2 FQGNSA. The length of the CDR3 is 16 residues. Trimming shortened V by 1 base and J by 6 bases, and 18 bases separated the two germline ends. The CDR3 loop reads CASSLGGKGQMNGYTF. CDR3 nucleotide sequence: TGTGCCAGCAGCTTAGGTGGAAAGGGTCAAATGAATGGCTACACCTTC. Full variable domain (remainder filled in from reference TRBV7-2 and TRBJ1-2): GAGVSQSPSNKVTEKGKDVELRCDPISGHTALYWYRQSLGQGLEFLIYFQGNSAPDKSGLPSDRFSAERTGGSVSTLTIQRTQQEDSAVYLCASSLGGKGQMNGYTFGSGTRLTVV.

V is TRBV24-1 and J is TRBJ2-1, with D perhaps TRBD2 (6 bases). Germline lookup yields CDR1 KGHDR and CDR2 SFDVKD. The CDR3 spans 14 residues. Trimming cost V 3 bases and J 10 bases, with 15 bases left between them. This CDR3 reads CATSDPGVTREQFF. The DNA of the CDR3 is TGTGCCACCAGTGATCCGGGAGTTACGAGGGAGCAGTTCTTC.

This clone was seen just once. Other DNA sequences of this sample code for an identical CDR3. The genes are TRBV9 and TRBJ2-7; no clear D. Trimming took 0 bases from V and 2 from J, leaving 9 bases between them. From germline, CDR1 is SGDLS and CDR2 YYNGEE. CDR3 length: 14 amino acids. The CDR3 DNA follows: TGTGCCAGCAGCGTAGAGGCTGGTGCCTACGAGCAGTACTTC. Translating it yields CASSVEAGAYEQYF.

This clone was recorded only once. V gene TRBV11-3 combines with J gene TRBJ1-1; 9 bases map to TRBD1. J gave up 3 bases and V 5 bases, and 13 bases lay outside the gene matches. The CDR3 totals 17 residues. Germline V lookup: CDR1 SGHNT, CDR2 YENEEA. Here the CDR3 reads CASSPREDRGRDTEAFF. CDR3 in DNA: TGTGCCAGCAGCCCCCGTGAGGACAGGGGACGGGACACTGAAGCTTTCTTT.

The CDR3 loop reads CASSLQLPGGETQYF. The CDR3 DNA is TGTGCCAGCAGTCTACAGCTGCCAGGGGGGGAGACCCAGTACTTC. The V and J genes are TRBV6-6 and TRBJ2-5; tentatively, D is TRBD1 (7 bases). From germline, CDR1 is MNHNY and CDR2 SVGAGI (reference sequence). This CDR3 is built from 15 residues. The germline V and J ends were trimmed by 5 bases and 5 bases, with 18 bases remaining between them.

Here the CDR3 reads CASSTGQYF. The CDR3, as DNA: TGTGCCAGTAGTACCGGGCAGTACTTC. The chain carries TRBV19 and TRBJ2-7; D is unclear. Germline V CDR1 and CDR2: LNHDA, SQIVND (reference sequence). The V end lost 4 bases, the J end lost 9 bases, and 4 bases lay between the germline ends. The CDR3 contains 9 residues.

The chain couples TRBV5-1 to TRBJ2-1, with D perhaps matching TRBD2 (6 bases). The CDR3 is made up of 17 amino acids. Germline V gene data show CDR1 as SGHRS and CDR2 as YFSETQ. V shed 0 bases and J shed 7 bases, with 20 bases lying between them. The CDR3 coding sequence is TGCGCCAGCAGCTTGGGGGCCCAAGCCGGGAGTATAAATGAGCAGTTCTTC. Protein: CASSLGAQAGSINEQFF.

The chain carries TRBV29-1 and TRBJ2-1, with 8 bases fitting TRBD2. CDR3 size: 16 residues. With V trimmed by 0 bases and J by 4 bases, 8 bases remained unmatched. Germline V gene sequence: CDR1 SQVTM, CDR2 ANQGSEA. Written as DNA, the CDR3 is TGCAGCGTTGAAGATCCCAGGGCGGGGGGTTACAATGAGCAGTTCTTC. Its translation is CSVEDPRAGGYNEQFF.

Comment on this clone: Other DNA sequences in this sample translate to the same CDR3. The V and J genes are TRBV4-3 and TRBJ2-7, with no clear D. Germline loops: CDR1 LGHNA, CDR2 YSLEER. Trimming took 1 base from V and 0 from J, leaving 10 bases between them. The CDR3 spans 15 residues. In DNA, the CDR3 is TGCGCCAGCAGCCAAGTAGGCGGAAGCTCCTACGAGCAGTACTTC. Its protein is CASSQVGGSSYEQYF.

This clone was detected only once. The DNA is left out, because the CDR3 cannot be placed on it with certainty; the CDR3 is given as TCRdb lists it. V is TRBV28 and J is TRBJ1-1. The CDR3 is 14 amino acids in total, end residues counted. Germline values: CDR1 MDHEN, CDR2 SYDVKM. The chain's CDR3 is CASQPFLENTEAFF.

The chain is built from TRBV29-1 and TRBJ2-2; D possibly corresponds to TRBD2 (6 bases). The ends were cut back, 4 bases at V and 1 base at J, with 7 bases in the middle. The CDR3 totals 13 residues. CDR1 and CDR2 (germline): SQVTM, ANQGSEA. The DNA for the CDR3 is TGCAGCGTTGGGGGAGGGAACACCGGGGAGCTGTTTTTT. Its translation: CSVGGGNTGELFF.

The CDR3 is CASSPDNSPLHF. Here the CDR3 DNA reads TGTGCCAGCTCACCCGATAATTCACCCCTCCACTTT. The rearrangement links TRBV18 to TRBJ1-6; D remains ambiguous. Trimming removed 3 bases from V and 5 bases from J, with 2 bases in between. Per germline, CDR1 KGHSH and CDR2 LQKENI. The CDR3 has 12 amino acids.

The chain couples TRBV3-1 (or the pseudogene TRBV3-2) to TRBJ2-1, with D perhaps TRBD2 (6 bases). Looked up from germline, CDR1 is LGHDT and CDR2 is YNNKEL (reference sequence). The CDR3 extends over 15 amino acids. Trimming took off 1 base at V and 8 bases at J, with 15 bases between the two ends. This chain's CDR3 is CASSQAASASHEQFF. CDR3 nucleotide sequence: TGTGCCAGCAGCCAAGCGGCTAGCGCCAGCCATGAGCAGTTCTTC.

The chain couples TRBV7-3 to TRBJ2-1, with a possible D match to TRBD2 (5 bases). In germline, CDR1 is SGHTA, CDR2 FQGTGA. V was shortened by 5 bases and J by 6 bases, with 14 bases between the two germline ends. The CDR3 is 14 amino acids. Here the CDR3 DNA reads TGTGCCAGCAGCCCCGAGTACGGAGGCAATGAGCAGTTCTTC. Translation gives CASSPEYGGNEQFF. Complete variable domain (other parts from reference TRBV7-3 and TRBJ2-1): GAGVSQTPSNKVTEKGKYVELRCDPISGHTALYWYRQSLGQGPEFLIYFQGTGAADDSGLPNDRFFAVRPEGSVSTLKIQRTERGDSAVYLCASSPEYGGNEQFFGPGTRLTVL.

CDR3 in amino acids: CAIGSGSQYF. The CDR3 coding sequence is TGTGCCATCGGTTCGGGGAGTCAGTACTTC. The chain is built from TRBV10-3 and TRBJ2-4; D is perhaps TRBD2 (5 bases). The CDR3 loop spans 10 amino acids. Trimming left V 8 bases short and J 12 bases short, with 11 bases between. CDR1 is ENHRY, CDR2 SYGVKD, per germline.

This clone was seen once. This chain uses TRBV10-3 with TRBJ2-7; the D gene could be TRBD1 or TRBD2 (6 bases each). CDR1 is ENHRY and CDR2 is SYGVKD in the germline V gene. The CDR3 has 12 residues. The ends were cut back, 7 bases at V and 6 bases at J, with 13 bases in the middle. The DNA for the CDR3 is TGTGCCATCATGGGGGGCCCAGGCGAGCAGTACTTC. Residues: CAIMGGPGEQYF.

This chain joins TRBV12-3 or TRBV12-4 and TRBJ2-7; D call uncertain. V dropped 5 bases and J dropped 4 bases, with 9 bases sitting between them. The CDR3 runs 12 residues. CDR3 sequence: CASSLNPYEQYF. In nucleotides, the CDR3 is TGTGCCAGCAGTCTGAACCCGTACGAGCAGTACTTC.

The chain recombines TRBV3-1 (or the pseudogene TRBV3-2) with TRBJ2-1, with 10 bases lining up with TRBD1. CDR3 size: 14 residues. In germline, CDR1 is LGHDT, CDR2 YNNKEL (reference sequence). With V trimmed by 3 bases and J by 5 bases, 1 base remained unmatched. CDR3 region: CASSHGTGDNEQFF. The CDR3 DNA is TGTGCCAGCAGCCACGGGACAGGGGACAATGAGCAGTTCTTC.